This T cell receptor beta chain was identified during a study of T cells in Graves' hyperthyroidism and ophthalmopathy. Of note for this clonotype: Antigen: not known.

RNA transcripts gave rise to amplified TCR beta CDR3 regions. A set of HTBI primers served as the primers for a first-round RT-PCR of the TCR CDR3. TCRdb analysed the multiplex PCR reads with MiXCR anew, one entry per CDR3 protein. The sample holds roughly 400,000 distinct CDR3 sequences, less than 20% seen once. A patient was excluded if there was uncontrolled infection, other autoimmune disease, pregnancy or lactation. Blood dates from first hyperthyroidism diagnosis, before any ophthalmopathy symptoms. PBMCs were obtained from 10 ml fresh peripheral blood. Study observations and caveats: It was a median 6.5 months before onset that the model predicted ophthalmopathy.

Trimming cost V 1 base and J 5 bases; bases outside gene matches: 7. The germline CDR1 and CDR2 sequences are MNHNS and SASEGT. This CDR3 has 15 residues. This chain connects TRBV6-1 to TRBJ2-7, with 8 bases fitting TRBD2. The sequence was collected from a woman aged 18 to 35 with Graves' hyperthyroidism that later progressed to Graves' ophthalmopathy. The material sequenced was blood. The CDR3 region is CASSEEAGGPHEQYF. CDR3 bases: TGTGCCAGCAGTGAAGAGGCGGGAGGCCCACACGAGCAGTACTTC.